Below, 27 T cell receptor beta chains from the same sample are listed, as sequenced in a study of T-cell reconstitution after alpha-beta-depleted transplantation in children. Preparation of the TCRbeta library involved a method that used unique molecular identifiers. TCRdb reprocessed the PCR reads with MiXCR, giving one entry per CDR3 protein. The table records under 450,000 distinct CDR3 sequences, 15% to 20% of them present only once. The sample here was PBMCs, mostly from graft donor cells, taken 360 days after TCRalphabeta/CD19-depleted stem cell transplant. The source is a boy younger than two who had a stem cell transplant for Wiskott-Aldrich syndrome, so the T cells may come from the graft donor.

This clonotype was counted between two and nine times. This chain joins TRBV5-1 and TRBJ2-5; D uncertain. The V end lost 0 bases, the J end lost 1 base, and 16 bases lay between the germline ends. Germline V gene sequence: CDR1 SGHRS, CDR2 YFSETQ. This CDR3 contains 17 residues. DNA of the CDR3: TGCGCCAGCAGCTTGGTTCGGTCCGCGGAAACCCAAGAGACCCAGTACTTC. This translates into CASSLVRSAETQETQYF.

This rearrangement joins TRBV30 to TRBJ2-7; 7 bases are a match to TRBD2. CDR3 size: 14 residues. Germline trimming cut 3 bases from V and 0 bases from J; bases unmatched to any gene: 5. Per germline, CDR1 GTSNPN and CDR2 SVGIG (reference sequence). The CDR3 reads CAWRISGSSYEQYF. The CDR3, as DNA: TGTGCCTGGAGAATTAGCGGGTCCTCCTACGAGCAGTACTTC.

In this sample, this clonotype turned up many times. V is TRBV5-1 and J is TRBJ2-7; 8 bases are a match to TRBD1. Germline CDR1 SGHRS, CDR2 YFSETQ. V shed 3 bases and J 3 bases; nucleotides not matched to a gene: 5. The CDR3 runs to 14 residues. CDR3 sequence: CASSYRGRDYEQYF. The CDR3 DNA is TGCGCCAGCAGCTACAGGGGGAGAGACTACGAGCAGTACTTC.

The chain uses TRBV7-9 and TRBJ1-2, with a possible D match to TRBD1 (5 bases). V dropped 5 bases and J dropped 3 bases, with 13 bases sitting between them. The CDR3 has 14 residues. CDR1 is SEHNR and CDR2 is FQNEAQ in the germline V gene (reference sequence). As DNA, the CDR3 is TGTGCCAGCAGCGCCTGGGGGGGGGACTATGGCTACACCTTC. It codes for CASSAWGGDYGYTF.

In this sample, this clonotype turned up many times. CDR3 protein: CASSLLGDTQYF. As DNA, the CDR3 is TGTGCCAGCAGTTTATTGGGGGATACGCAGTATTTT. The chain couples TRBV7-2 to TRBJ2-3; D not resolved. The V end lost 6 bases, the J end lost 6 bases, and 10 bases lay between the germline ends. Germline V gene data show CDR1 as SGHTA and CDR2 as FQGNSA. The CDR3 has 12 amino acids.

This clonotype showed up just once. The chain recombines TRBV6-1 with TRBJ2-3, with D perhaps matching TRBD1 (5 bases). CDR1 is MNHNS and CDR2 is SASEGT in the germline V gene. V lost 6 bases to trimming and J lost 0 bases, with 19 bases between them. CDR3 size: 17 residues. This CDR3 is CASRIDSLFTSTDTQYF. For the CDR3, the DNA is TGTGCCAGCAGAATAGACAGCCTCTTCACTAGCACAGATACGCAGTATTTT.

Only a few counts were recorded for this clonotype. V usage is TRBV27 and J usage is TRBJ2-3; D gene unclear. V gave up 7 bases and J gave up 2 bases, with 19 bases separating them. Germline-derived CDR1 and CDR2 are MNHEY and SMNVEV (reference sequence). The CDR3 is made up of 16 amino acids. The CDR3 sequence is CASTPRAGLYTDTQYF. The CDR3, as DNA: TGTGCCAGCACTCCCCGCGCAGGCTTATACACAGATACGCAGTATTTT.

This clonotype appeared many times. The chain uses TRBV20-1 and TRBJ1-1; D is uncertain. Trimming cost V 0 bases and J 3 bases, with 11 bases left between them. The CDR3 extends over 14 amino acids. Germline V gene lookup returns CDR1 DFQATT and CDR2 SNEGSKA (reference sequence). As DNA, the CDR3 is TGCAGTGCTAGAGACCCCAGGTTACACACTGAAGCTTTCTTT. As protein: CSARDPRLHTEAFF.

The table lists this clonotype with many counts. J is TRBJ2-7 and V is TRBV2; D is perhaps TRBD2 (7 bases). CDR1 and CDR2 from the germline V gene are SNHLY and FYNNEI. Trimming cost V 10 bases and J 7 bases, with 14 bases left between them. The CDR3 has 11 residues. DNA for the CDR3: TGTGCCACCAGGGAGGGGGGTGAGCAGTACTTC. Translation gives CATREGGEQYF.

Only a few counts were recorded for this clonotype. The chain has TRBV7-9 and TRBJ1-2; a possible D gene is TRBD1 (5 bases). Germline assignment: CDR1 SEHNR and CDR2 FQNEAQ (reference sequence). This CDR3 has 13 residues. V was shortened by 5 bases and J by 6 bases, with 13 bases between the two germline ends. CDR3 region: CASSTIQVNGYTF. The CDR3 DNA follows: TGTGCCAGCAGCACGATACAGGTTAATGGCTACACCTTC. Filled out from reference TRBV7-9 and TRBJ1-2, the complete variable domain reads DTGVSQNPRHKITKRGQNVTFRCDPISEHNRLYWYRQTLGQGPEFLTYFQNEAQLEKSRLLSDRFSAERPKGSFSTLEIQRTEQGDSAMYLCASSTIQVNGYTFGSGTRLTVV.

The table lists this clonotype with many counts. The rearrangement joins TRBV12-3 or TRBV12-4 to TRBJ2-2; no clear D. This CDR3 is 15 amino acids long. The ends were cut back, 0 bases at V and 5 bases at J, with 10 bases in the middle. CDR3 nucleotides: TGTGCCAGCAGTTTAGCGGTCCGGCGGACCGGGGAGCTGTTTTTT. Amino acid sequence: CASSLAVRRTGELFF.

Only a few counts were recorded for this clonotype. The chain is built from TRBV5-1 and TRBJ2-7, with D perhaps being TRBD1 or TRBD2 (5 bases each). Per germline, CDR1 SGHRS and CDR2 YFSETQ. V shed 1 base and J shed 2 bases, with 7 bases lying between them. The CDR3 contains 13 residues. The CDR3 sequence: CASSLKGPYEQYF. Here the CDR3 DNA reads TGCGCCAGCAGCTTGAAGGGACCCTACGAGCAGTACTTC.

CDR3 nucleotides: TGTGCCAGCTCACCTCAACAGGGGCCACACACTGAAGCTTTCTTT. As protein: CASSPQQGPHTEAFF. The rearrangement uses TRBV18 and TRBJ1-1; TRBD1 aligns across 7 bases. The CDR3 loop spans 15 amino acids. CDR1 is KGHSH and CDR2 is LQKENI in the germline V gene. V lost 3 bases, J lost 3 bases, and 7 bases stayed unmatched.

This chain joins TRBV20-1 and TRBJ2-7; D assignment may be TRBD1 or TRBD2 (5 bases each). CDR3 length: 14 residues. With 0 bases removed from V and 3 bases from J, the gap between germline ends came to 12 bases. The germline gives CDR1 DFQATT, CDR2 SNEGSKA (reference sequence). The CDR3 is CSARDPGPYYEQYF. CDR3 DNA sequence: TGCAGTGCTAGAGACCCGGGACCGTACTACGAGCAGTACTTC.

This clonotype was detected ten times or more. This rearrangement joins TRBV7-9 to TRBJ2-7; either TRBD1 or TRBD2 may supply D (5 bases each). Per the germline V gene, CDR1 is SEHNR and CDR2 is FQNEAQ (reference sequence). Trimming pared 1 base from V and 5 bases from J, leaving 12 bases between. The CDR3 covers 14 residues. The CDR3 DNA reads as TGTGCCAGCAGCTTAGGGGGGAGCATCCACGAGCAGTACTTC. Translation gives CASSLGGSIHEQYF.

V gene TRBV6-1 combines with J gene TRBJ2-5; D uncertain. The germline CDR1 and CDR2 sequences are MNHNS and SASEGT. V lost 7 bases and J lost 9, with 12 bases in between. The CDR3 runs to 11 residues. CDR3 nucleotides: TGTGCCAGCAAACAAGACGCGGCCCAGTACTTC. Translated: CASKQDAAQYF.

Only a few counts were recorded for this clonotype. The chain uses TRBV29-1 and TRBJ2-7; possibly TRBD2 for D (6 bases). Per the germline V gene, CDR1 is SQVTM and CDR2 is ANQGSEA. CDR3 length: 14 amino acids. Trimming shortened V by 4 bases and J by 3 bases, and 16 bases separated the two germline ends. This chain's CDR3 is CSVGAGGKGYEQYF. CDR3 in DNA: TGCAGCGTTGGCGCCGGCGGGAAGGGCTACGAGCAGTACTTC.

J is TRBJ2-5 and V is TRBV4-1; D is unresolved. The CDR3 contains 14 residues. V lost 0 bases and J lost 1, with 6 bases in between. The germline V gene encodes CDR1 MGHRA and CDR2 YSYEKL. The CDR3 nucleotides are TGCGCCAGCAGCCAAGATCCGCGCCAAGAGACCCAGTACTTC. This gives the protein CASSQDPRQETQYF.

The genes are TRBV12-3 or TRBV12-4 and TRBJ2-5; D is unclear. With 6 bases removed from V and 4 bases from J, the gap between germline ends came to 6 bases. This CDR3 has 11 amino acids. CDR3 sequence reads: CASRHRETQYF. CDR3 DNA: TGTGCCAGCAGGCATCGAGAGACCCAGTACTTC.

The chain is built from TRBV29-1 and TRBJ2-5; 9 bases are a match to TRBD2. Germline V gene lookup returns CDR1 SQVTM and CDR2 ANQGSEA. CDR3 length: 13 amino acids. Trimming took 4 bases from V and 3 from J; bases not matched to a gene: 3. The CDR3 is CSVGRLAEETQYF. The CDR3 DNA reads as TGCAGCGTTGGTCGACTAGCGGAAGAGACCCAGTACTTC.

The J gene is TRBJ2-7, the V gene TRBV27; D possibly corresponds to TRBD1 (5 bases). Germline loops: CDR1 MNHEY, CDR2 SMNVEV (reference sequence). The CDR3 is made up of 15 amino acids. Trimming stripped 0 bases from V and 3 bases from J, with 12 bases between. The CDR3 here is CASSLSGRVGYEQYF. The CDR3 DNA sequence: TGTGCCAGCAGTTTATCGGGCAGGGTAGGCTACGAGCAGTACTTC.

This clonotype came up a few times. The chain is built from TRBV13 and TRBJ2-5, with 14 bases identical to TRBD2. This CDR3 region has 15 residues. Looked up from germline, CDR1 is PRHDT and CDR2 is FYEKMQ (reference sequence). Trimming removed 5 bases from V and 7 bases from J; junction bases left unmatched: 6. CDR3 amino acids: CASSPQGTSGGTQYF. The CDR3 region has the DNA TGTGCCAGCAGCCCCCAGGGGACTAGCGGGGGGACCCAGTACTTC.

This clonotype was detected many times. The chain combines TRBV18 with TRBJ2-5, with TRBD1 identical over 7 bases. CDR1 is KGHSH, CDR2 LQKENI, per germline. The junction had 9 bases not matched to a gene; V was cut back by 5 bases and J by 0 bases. The CDR3 is 16 residues long. DNA for the CDR3: TGTGCCAGCTCATTTCGAGGGGGCCCGGACCAAGAGACCCAGTACTTC. This codes for CASSFRGGPDQETQYF. Supplemented by reference TRBV18 and TRBJ2-5, the full variable domain reads NAGVMQNPRHLVRRRGQEARLRCSPMKGHSHVYWYRQLPEEGLKFMVYLQKENIIDESGMPKERFSAEFPKEGPSILRIQQVVRGDSAAYFCASSFRGGPDQETQYFGPGTRLLVL.

V and J are TRBV28 and TRBJ2-1, with 10 bases that match TRBD2. In germline, CDR1 is MDHEN, CDR2 SYDVKM. This CDR3 has 16 residues. The V gene end was trimmed by 5 bases and the J gene end by 1 base; junction bases not matched to a gene: 5. The CDR3, as DNA: TGTGCCAGCAGTGGGGGACTAGCGAGTTCCTACAATGAGCAGTTCTTC. Its protein is CASSGGLASSYNEQFF. The complete variable domain, with remaining parts taken from reference TRBV28 and TRBJ2-1, reads DVKVTQSSRYLVKRTGEKVFLECVQDMDHENMFWYRQDPGLGLRLIYFSYDVKMKEKGDIPEGYSVSREKKERFSLILESASTNQTSMYLCASSGGLASSYNEQFFGPGTRLTVL.

This chain connects TRBV6-4 to TRBJ2-2; no clear D. Germline V gene sequence: CDR1 MRHNA, CDR2 SNTAGT. The CDR3 extends over 13 amino acids. Trimming stripped 2 bases from V and 6 bases from J, with 7 bases between. In DNA, the CDR3 is TGTGCCAGCAGTGACAAGTGGGCCGGGGAGCTGTTTTTT. Protein product: CASSDKWAGELFF.

This clonotype turned up a few times. The chain has TRBV27 and TRBJ1-2, with 10 bases fitting TRBD1. V was clipped by 2 bases and J by 3 bases; unmatched bases: 6. Germline V gene sequence: CDR1 MNHEY, CDR2 SMNVEV (reference sequence). The CDR3 covers 16 residues. This CDR3 is CASSLHGDRGYYGYTF. The CDR3 DNA follows: TGTGCCAGCAGTTTACATGGGGACAGGGGTTACTATGGCTACACCTTC.

This rearrangement joins TRBV5-5 to TRBJ2-7; tentative D call: TRBD2 (5 bases). V was clipped by 4 bases and J by 2 bases, with 10 bases between them. From germline, CDR1 is SGHKS and CDR2 YYEKEE (reference sequence). CDR3 size: 13 residues. DNA for the CDR3: TGTGCCAGCAGCACCCCGGGGACCTACGAGCAGTACTTC. As protein: CASSTPGTYEQYF.